Included here is one T cell receptor beta chain sequence, with context. As handled by the study authors: Researchers report that nucleated cell counts were estimated from reference gene primer amplification. The assay was immunoSEQ multiplex PCR, and TCRdb's table has in-frame clones only and misses some. The V and J calls and the clone size are those of that table, but D and trimming were determined from the DNA. This sample has 90,000 to 150,000 clones; more than 75% occur once, and the top ten carry 3.9%. This sample is drawn from a study of blood T cell repertoires in COVID-19. Study details: Specimens from acute and convalescent COVID-19 originated in the United States, Italy and Spain.

This CDR3 contains 16 residues. Germline lookup yields CDR1 SGHKS and CDR2 YYEKEE (reference sequence). V was clipped by 1 base and J by 4 bases; unmatched bases: 7. This sequence was found in a man aged 55 to 70 with acute or convalescent COVID-19. What was sequenced was peripheral blood. The chain links TRBV5-5 to TRBJ2-1; TRBD2 matches at 8 bases. The CDR3 sequence is CASSLRSGGSYNEQFF. In DNA form, the CDR3 reads TGTGCCAGCAGCTTGAGGTCGGGAGGGAGTTACAATGAGCAGTTCTTC.